This is a list of T cell receptor beta chains from one sample in a study of T cell responses to AZD1222 COVID-19 vaccine. Clones were sequenced by immunoSEQ multiplex PCR, and TCRdb holds only the in-frame ones, with some missing. The repertoire consists of under 150,000 clones, with approximately 92% occurring once and the leading ten covering about 3.2%. This material consisted of peripheral blood, taken on day 0 of AZD1222 vaccination. These receptors were collected from an adult in good health. CDR3s include the opening cysteine and the closing phenylalanine or tryptophan. The order of the fields is D gene, clone size, J gene, V gene, CDR3 DNA, CDR3 protein. A D gene is named only where the DNA matches it firmly. Rows give clone size only sometimes, using once, few, many, or a class for an expanded clone.

- - TRBJ1-2 TRBV5-6 TGTGCCAGCAGCTCTACAGGAGATGGCTACACCTTC CASSSTGDGYTF
TRBD1 - TRBJ2-5 TRBV19 TGTGCCAGTAGGGGACAGGGCCAAGAGACCCAGTACTTC CASRGQGQETQYF
- - TRBJ2-3 TRBV10-3 TGTGCCATCAGTGAGTCGGGGGTAGCGGGCACAGATACGCAGTATTTT CAISESGVAGTDTQYF
- few TRBJ1-1 TRBV11-2 TGTGCCAGCAGCTTAGTGGGGTTGAACACTGAAGCTTTCTTT CASSLVGLNTEAFF
- - TRBJ2-4 TRBV27 TGTGCCAGCAGTTTTGCTAGAGCCCAGGACATTCAGTACTTC CASSFARAQDIQYF
- few TRBJ1-1 TRBV5-1 TGCGCCAGCAGCTGGACAGCGAACACTGAAGCTTTCTTT CASSWTANTEAFF
- - TRBJ2-3 TRBV7-3 TGTGCCAGCAGCCCTCTCCAGGGTGGCACAGATACGCAGTATTTT CASSPLQGGTDTQYF
- once TRBJ2-1 TRBV27 TGTGCCAGCAGTCAACAAGCTAGCGCAAGGAATGAGCAGTTCTTC CASSQQASARNEQFF
TRBD1 - TRBJ1-4 TRBV7-2 TGTGCCAGCACCTCGGACAGGGCAAATGAAAAACTGTTTTTT CASTSDRANEKLFF
- - TRBJ1-2 TRBV5-1 TGCGCCAGCAGCTTGGACGGGGGCCAGAGCTATGGCTACACCTTC CASSLDGGQSYGYTF